This T cell receptor beta chain was obtained from a study of T cells in Graves' hyperthyroidism and ophthalmopathy. Study-level results: Ophthalmopathy was separated from stable hyperthyroidism by a 13 V-J model.

The CDR3 has 12 residues. Germline V gene sequence: CDR1 DFQATT, CDR2 SNEGSKA (reference sequence). Between the trimmed V and J ends, which lost 1 base and 6 bases, there was a span of 9 bases. Not enrolled were patients with uncontrolled infection, other autoimmune disease, pregnancy or lactation. Amplified regions were TCR beta CDR3 sequences from RNA transcripts. Researchers ran a first-round RT-PCR on the TCR CDR3 using the HTBI primer set. TCRdb processed the multiplex PCR reads anew with MiXCR; each CDR3 protein has one entry. The table shows under 350,000 distinct CDR3 sequences, with more than 15% occurring only once. For this clonotype: Its specificity is not known.

The source material was blood. The origin of this receptor is a woman aged 60-75 years with Graves' ophthalmopathy. The V and J genes are TRBV20-1 and TRBJ1-1, with no clear D. The CDR3 nucleotides are TGCAGTGCTAGAGGAGGACGGGCTGAAGCTTTCTTT. This codes for CSARGGRAEAFF.